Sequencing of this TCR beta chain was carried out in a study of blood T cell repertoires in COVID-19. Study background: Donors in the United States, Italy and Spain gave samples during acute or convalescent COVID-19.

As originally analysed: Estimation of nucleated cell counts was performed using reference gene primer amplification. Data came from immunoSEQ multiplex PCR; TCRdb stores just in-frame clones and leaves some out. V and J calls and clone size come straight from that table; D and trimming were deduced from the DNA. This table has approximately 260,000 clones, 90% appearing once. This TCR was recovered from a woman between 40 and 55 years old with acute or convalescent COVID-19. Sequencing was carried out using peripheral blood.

This chain's CDR3 is CATSEAGESNQPQHF. The CDR3 coding sequence is TGTGCCACCAGTGAAGCCGGGGAGAGCAATCAGCCCCAGCATTTT. The V call is TRBV24-1, the J call TRBJ1-5; no definite D call. V was cut by 4 bases and J by 1 base, with 10 bases left in between. This CDR3 is 15 amino acids long. The germline V gene has CDR1 KGHDR and CDR2 SFDVKD.